This T cell receptor beta chain was recovered during a study of shared clonotypes between healthy human individuals. For each subset, genomic DNA was distributed in equal portions over several immunoSEQ plates. Assay used: immunoSEQ multiplex PCR; TCRdb lists only in-frame clones, some missing. The data show 650,000 to 800,000 clones, under 95% seen once. Comments on this clone: As yet, its antigen is unknown.

CD45RO negativity and positive selection for CCR7 defined naive CD8 cells, a population that excluded terminally differentiated effector memory CD45RA+ cells. The study's findings and limits: Deeper or shallower sequencing was expected to change how clonotypes are shared among donors.

The ends were cut back, 0 bases at V and 2 bases at J, with 12 bases in the middle. The CDR3 has 15 residues. Germline loops: CDR1 SGHKS, CDR2 YYEKEE (reference sequence). The rearrangement joins TRBV5-5 to TRBJ2-7; D remains ambiguous. The source of this sequence is a young man in good health. The sequenced material came from naive CD8+ T cells sorted from blood. This CDR3 is CASSLGSTPTYEQYF. Here the CDR3 DNA reads TGTGCCAGCAGCTTGGGGTCAACCCCGACCTACGAGCAGTACTTC.